Below are 4 T cell receptor beta chains sequenced from a single sample in a study of blood T cell repertoires in COVID-19 (dated by TCRdb to 2020 to 2022). Library preparation used the immunoSEQ multiplex PCR assay. TCRdb limited this immuneACCESS table to in-frame rearrangements with V and J called. A share of clones is missing; checked studies link under half to unresolved V genes, and the rest is unexplained. A total of 250,000 to 300,000 clones appear in this sample, around nine tenths of them only once. Approximately 2% of the sample comes from the top ten. The sample was PBMCs or T cells enriched from blood (not recorded which). The receptors come from a woman aged 55 to 70 in a cohort exposed to, infected with or recovered from COVID-19 (not recorded which).

The chain uses TRBV5-1 and TRBJ2-1; 10 bases map to TRBD2. The V gene end was trimmed by 1 base and the J gene end by 5 bases; junction bases not matched to a gene: 0. The CDR3 sequence is 14 residues long. Germline V gene lookup returns CDR1 SGHRS and CDR2 YFSETQ. The CDR3 protein is CASSLTSGNNEQFF. The CDR3, as DNA: TGCGCCAGCAGCTTGACTAGCGGGAACAATGAGCAGTTCTTC.

The chain couples TRBV19 to TRBJ1-2, with D maybe TRBD1 (5 bases). V shed 4 bases and J shed 4 bases, with 16 bases lying between them. The germline gives CDR1 LNHDA, CDR2 SQIVND (reference sequence). The CDR3 length is 15 residues. The CDR3 sequence is CASSTTLGQGYGYTF. In DNA form, the CDR3 reads TGTGCCAGTAGTACAACCCTCGGTCAGGGCTATGGCTACACCTTC.

The DNA for the CDR3 is TGTGCCAGCTCACCGGGACAAGATGATGAAAAACTGTTTTTT. Translation gives CASSPGQDDEKLFF. The V and J genes are TRBV18 and TRBJ1-4; D is perhaps TRBD1 (6 bases). Trimming removed 3 bases from V and 6 bases from J, with 11 bases in between. The V gene's germline CDR1 is KGHSH and CDR2 LQKENI. This CDR3 is 14 amino acids long.

The chain has TRBV27 and TRBJ1-2; D might be TRBD1 (6 bases). The germline V gene encodes CDR1 MNHEY and CDR2 SMNVEV (reference sequence). V was shortened by 6 bases and J by 4 bases, with 15 bases between the two germline ends. This CDR3 comprises 14 residues. The CDR3 protein is CASSLGGGSYGYTF. As DNA, the CDR3 is TGTGCCAGCAGCCTAGGGGGGGGAAGCTATGGCTACACCTTC.